This TCR beta chain was observed in a study of identical twins. The table lists this clonotype with many counts. Its antigen is as yet unknown. CDR1 SGHRS and CDR2 YFSETQ come from the germline V gene. With V trimmed by 1 base and J by 1 base, 9 bases remained unmatched. The CDR3 runs to 17 residues. Study results and caveats: Its conclusions, products of cross-sectional statistical analysis, did not come from following the same donors.

Via MiXCR, TCRdb re-called the 5' RACE reads, giving one row per CDR3 protein. The sample lists hundreds of thousands of distinct CDR3 sequences; about 7.1% were seen once. These data are also associated with another study on yellow fever vaccine responses in identical twins.

Sample: PBMCs. The clonotype originates from a woman aged 18-29 years in good health. This chain connects TRBV5-1 to TRBJ2-3; TRBD1 matches 7 bases. The CDR3 reads CASSLPRGRGGTDTQYF. CDR3 sequence (DNA): TGCGCCAGCAGCTTGCCCAGGGGGAGAGGTGGCACAGATACGCAGTATTTT.